These T cell receptor beta chains were read from a single sample in a study of shared clonotypes between healthy human individuals. Sequencing was performed with immunoSEQ multiplex PCR; in TCRdb, only in-frame clones are kept and a portion is missing. The sample lists roughly 500,000 clones, 75% to 85% occurring once. The specimen sequenced was PBMCs. The receptors come from a woman in her forties in good health. Some clones in this sample may be carry-over from other donors' samples. The CDR3 runs from the conserved cysteine through the conserved F or W. A D gene is named only where the DNA matches it firmly. Clone size appears in some rows only: once, few, many, or a class for an expanded clone.

TRBD2 | TRBJ2-5 | NA | TRBV7-2 | CASSLAGGPGQETQYF | TGTGCCAGCAGCCTAGCGGGAGGGCCGGGGCAAGAGACCCAGTACTTC
NA | TRBJ2-7 | NA | TRBV7-2 | CASSLDGDDYEQYF | TGTGCCAGCAGCTTAGATGGGGATGACTACGAGCAGTACTTC
NA | TRBJ2-1 | NA | TRBV28 | CASIMPGGEYNEQFF | TGTGCCAGCATAATGCCGGGCGGCGAGTACAATGAGCAGTTCTTC
NA | TRBJ2-2 | NA | TRBV11-2 | CARSFGTGELFF | TGTGCCAGAAGCTTTGGCACCGGGGAGCTGTTTTTT
NA | TRBJ1-4 | many | TRBV11-1 | CASTKDRTNEKLFF | TGTGCCAGCACCAAGGACAGAACGAATGAAAAACTGTTTTTT
NA | TRBJ2-5 | NA | TRBV5-5 | CASSLAKGGGQETQYF | TGTGCCAGCAGCTTGGCCAAAGGGGGAGGCCAAGAGACCCAGTACTTC
TRBD1 | TRBJ2-1 | NA | TRBV29-1 | CSIRQGAYNEQFF | TGCAGCATCCGACAGGGGGCGTACAATGAGCAGTTCTTC
TRBD2 | TRBJ2-3 | NA | TRBV4-2 | CASSQGRGNTDTQYF | TGTGCCAGCAGCCAAGGGCGGGGGAACACAGATACGCAGTATTTT
NA | TRBJ2-1 | NA | TRBV11-3 | CASSLARNEQFF | TGTGCCAGCAGCTTAGCCAGGAATGAGCAGTTCTTC
NA | TRBJ2-1 | NA | TRBV7-2 | CASIRTNANEQFF | TGTGCCAGCATCCGAACGAACGCCAATGAGCAGTTCTTC
NA | TRBJ2-7 | NA | TRBV29-1 | CSVVSSTYEQYF | TGCAGCGTTGTGTCCTCTACCTACGAGCAGTACTTC
TRBD1 | TRBJ1-5 | NA | TRBV7-9 | CASSSRTGSNQPQHF | TGTGCCAGCAGCTCTAGGACAGGTAGCAATCAGCCCCAGCATTTT
TRBD1 | TRBJ2-1 | NA | TRBV13 | CASSDTGTGGSNEQFF | TGTGCCAGCAGCGACACCGGGACAGGGGGATCCAATGAGCAGTTCTTC
NA | TRBJ2-7 | NA | TRBV6-1 | CASSESVSYEQYF | TGTGCCAGCAGTGAATCCGTATCCTACGAGCAGTACTTC
TRBD2 | TRBJ2-7 | NA | TRBV18 | CASSLGEGYEQYF | TGTGCCAGCTCGCTGGGGGAGGGCTACGAGCAGTACTTC
NA | TRBJ1-2 | few | TRBV19 | CASSISGSGNYGYTF | TGTGCCAGTAGTATATCAGGGTCCGGGAACTATGGCTACACCTTC
TRBD2 | TRBJ2-3 | NA | TRBV9 | CASSGGAGADTQYF | TGTGCCAGCAGCGGTGGCGCGGGGGCAGATACGCAGTATTTT
NA | TRBJ1-1 | few | TRBV18 | CASSIGRGRDLVFF | TGTGCCAGCTCAATAGGAAGGGGCCGGGATTTGGTTTTCTTT
TRBD2 | TRBJ2-1 | NA | TRBV29-1 | CSVVKGRSRTSGLNEQFF | TGCAGCGTTGTTAAGGGGCGGTCAAGGACTAGCGGGCTGAATGAGCAGTTCTTC
TRBD1 | TRBJ2-1 | once | TRBV18 | CASSHPGTGLVNEQFF | TGTGCCAGCTCACACCCCGGGACAGGGTTGGTAAATGAGCAGTTCTTC
TRBD1 | TRBJ2-3 | NA | TRBV7-9 | CASSSDRGRTDTQYF | TGTGCCAGCAGCTCGGACAGGGGGCGGACAGATACGCAGTATTTT
TRBD2 | TRBJ2-5 | NA | TRBV5-4 | CASSLRTSLETQYF | TGTGCCAGCAGCCTAAGGACTAGCTTGGAGACCCAGTACTTC
NA | TRBJ1-5 | many | TRBV4-1 | CASTRTGVLGQPQHF | TGCGCCAGCACCCGAACCGGGGTTCTGGGTCAGCCCCAGCATTTT
NA | TRBJ1-4 | NA | TRBV28 | CASSLSGDLTNEKLFF | TGTGCCAGCAGTTTATCAGGGGACCTAACTAATGAAAAACTGTTTTTT
TRBD2 | TRBJ2-3 | NA | TRBV6-6 | CASSYPLAGGTDTQYF | TGTGCCAGCAGTTACCCCCTAGCGGGGGGTACAGATACGCAGTATTTT
NA | TRBJ2-5 | NA | TRBV6-1 | CASLGLRLGETQYF | TGTGCCAGCCTCGGCCTGAGGCTCGGGGAGACCCAGTACTTC
NA | TRBJ1-1 | NA | TRBV9 | CASSVVGAITEAFF | TGTGCCAGCAGCGTAGTCGGGGCCATCACTGAAGCTTTCTTT
NA | TRBJ2-5 | NA | TRBV5-4 | CASSPTRAGQETQYF | TGTGCCAGCAGCCCAACCCGAGCGGGTCAAGAGACCCAGTACTTC
TRBD2 | TRBJ2-3 | NA | TRBV18 | CASSPLAGVGTDTQYF | TGTGCCAGCTCACCGTTGGCGGGAGTGGGCACAGATACGCAGTATTTT
TRBD1 | TRBJ2-2 | NA | TRBV11-2 | CAGSQRSDRGTGELFF | TGTGCCGGCAGCCAGCGCTCGGACAGGGGCACCGGGGAGCTGTTTTTT
NA | TRBJ2-1 | NA | TRBV5-1 | CASSLTIGSENEQFF | TGCGCCAGCAGCCTCACGATCGGATCGGAGAATGAGCAGTTCTTC
NA | TRBJ1-3 | NA | TRBV7-6 | CASSPYGHGSGNTIYF | TGTGCCAGCAGCCCGTACGGTCACGGCTCTGGAAACACCATATATTTT
NA | TRBJ2-2 | few | TRBV5-6 | CASSLGLPGELFF | TGTGCCAGCAGCTTGGGTCTTCCCGGGGAGCTGTTTTTT
NA | TRBJ2-7 | once | TRBV6-6 | CASVRETLSYEQYF | TGTGCCAGCGTGCGAGAGACACTGAGCTACGAGCAGTACTTC
NA | TRBJ2-4 | NA | TRBV29-1 | CSVAGTVKNIQYF | TGCAGCGTGGCCGGGACGGTGAAAAACATTCAGTACTTC
NA | TRBJ2-7 | NA | TRBV11-3 | CASSLGPMSSYEQYF | TGTGCCAGCAGCCTAGGACCTATGAGCTCCTACGAGCAGTACTTC
NA | TRBJ2-7 | many | TRBV6-1 | CASSEAGGAAYEQYF | TGTGCCAGCAGTGAAGCAGGGGGGGCCGCCTACGAGCAGTACTTC
NA | TRBJ1-5 | NA | TRBV27 | CASSNLAAGIWQPQHF | TGTGCCAGCAGTAACCTGGCCGCAGGTATTTGGCAGCCCCAGCATTTT
TRBD1 | TRBJ2-7 | NA | TRBV28 | CASSFGDRGFEQYF | TGTGCCAGCAGTTTTGGGGACAGGGGGTTCGAGCAGTACTTC
NA | TRBJ2-1 | NA | TRBV7-3 | CASSTSSSDSSYNEQFF | TGTGCCAGCAGTACCAGTTCCTCGGACAGCTCCTACAATGAGCAGTTCTTC
TRBD1 | TRBJ2-7 | few | TRBV5-1 | CASSLAPGTGVAEQYF | TGCGCCAGCAGCTTGGCCCCAGGGACAGGGGTTGCCGAGCAGTACTTC
TRBD1 | TRBJ1-1 | NA | TRBV2 | CASREGTGVGGEAFF | TGTGCCAGCAGAGAGGGGACAGGGGTAGGTGGTGAAGCTTTCTTT
TRBD1 | TRBJ2-1 | NA | TRBV5-4 | CASRIDRGSYNEQFF | TGTGCCAGCAGGATTGACAGGGGTTCCTACAATGAGCAGTTCTTC
TRBD1 | TRBJ1-1 | NA | TRBV7-9 | CASSRWDSVTEAFF | TGTGCCAGCAGCCGATGGGACAGCGTCACTGAAGCTTTCTTT
TRBD1 | TRBJ1-1 | NA | TRBV7-9 | CASSVTGTGAMNTEAFF | TGTGCCAGCAGCGTGACCGGGACAGGGGCGATGAACACTGAAGCTTTCTTT